A single sample is the source of the 19 T cell receptor beta chains below, sequenced in a study of blood T cell repertoires in COVID-19. Produced via immunoSEQ multiplex PCR; TCRdb's table is partial and in-frame only. The sample has a few hundred thousand clones; around 87% are singletons. Sequences were obtained from peripheral blood. The receptors here all came from a man aged 45-65 years with active or convalescent COVID-19.

The CDR3 region is CASSSWASNEQFF. CDR3 coding DNA: TGCGCCAGCAGCTCGTGGGCCAGCAATGAGCAGTTCTTC. This chain joins TRBV5-1 and TRBJ2-1; D is unclear. The V gene's germline CDR1 is SGHRS and CDR2 YFSETQ. With 3 bases removed from V and 6 bases from J, the gap between germline ends came to 10 bases. The CDR3 contains 13 residues.

Only a few counts were recorded for this clone. The genes are TRBV19 and TRBJ2-1; TRBD2 matches 7 bases. CDR1 and CDR2 from the germline V gene are LNHDA and SQIVND (reference sequence). The junction had 16 bases not matched to a gene; V was cut back by 7 bases and J by 7 bases. The CDR3 extends over 16 amino acids. The CDR3 is CASIGRGISEGNEQFF. CDR3 DNA sequence: TGTGCCAGTATAGGGAGGGGCATATCCGAGGGGAATGAGCAGTTCTTC.

The chain is built from TRBV6-5 and TRBJ1-2, with TRBD1 identical over 7 bases. V lost 5 bases, J lost 3 bases, and 6 bases stayed unmatched. The V gene's germline CDR1 is MNHEY and CDR2 SVGAGI. The CDR3 sequence is 14 residues long. CDR3 residues: CASSPIDRDYGYTF. The CDR3 DNA reads as TGTGCCAGCAGTCCAATCGACAGGGACTATGGCTACACCTTC.

This clone was counted a few times. The chain recombines TRBV4-3 with TRBJ2-1; TRBD2 is a possible D gene (5 bases). This CDR3 contains 14 residues. Trimming removed 2 bases from V and 5 bases from J, with 10 bases in between. The V gene's germline CDR1 is LGHNA and CDR2 YSLEER. The CDR3 protein is CASSQPDLDNEQFF. The CDR3 coding sequence is TGCGCCAGCAGCCAACCGGACTTGGACAATGAGCAGTTCTTC.

The V call is TRBV11-2, the J call TRBJ1-4; D remains unclear. Germline V CDR1 and CDR2: SGHAT, FQNNGV. Trimming removed 5 bases from V and 3 bases from J, with 10 bases in between. CDR3 length: 14 residues. CDR3 nucleotides: TGTGCCAGCAGCCGCTTAGGAGCTAATGAAAAACTGTTTTTT. Amino acid sequence: CASSRLGANEKLFF.

In this sample, this clone turned up once. This chain joins TRBV15 and TRBJ1-1, with D unresolved. With 0 bases removed from V and 0 bases from J, the gap between germline ends came to 8 bases. This CDR3 contains 15 residues. In germline, CDR1 is LNHNV, CDR2 YYDKDF (reference sequence). The CDR3 DNA is TGTGCCACCAGCAGAGATCTACAGATGAACACTGAAGCTTTCTTT. As protein: CATSRDLQMNTEAFF.

Comment on this clone: One end of the junction does not line up with germline, which may come from a read error. The rearrangement joins TRBV19 to TRBJ2-7; the D gene is possibly TRBD1 (6 bases). CDR1 is LNHDA, CDR2 SQIVND, per germline (reference sequence). CDR3 length equals 14 residues. The CDR3 is CASSQTGQSYKQYF. Written as DNA, the CDR3 is TGTGCCAGTAGTCAGACAGGACAGTCCTACAAGCAGTACTTC.

CDR3 sequence reads: CATKVCKAGYSNQPQHF. The CDR3 nucleotides are TGTGCCACCAAGGTTTGTAAGGCAGGGTATAGCAATCAGCCCCAGCATTTT. The chain is built from TRBV24-1 and TRBJ1-5, with D maybe TRBD1 (5 bases). Between the trimmed V and J ends, which lost 8 bases and 0 bases, there was a span of 19 bases. This CDR3 has 17 amino acids. Germline V gene sequence: CDR1 KGHDR, CDR2 SFDVKD.

The chain carries TRBV9 and TRBJ1-1, with a possible D match to TRBD1 (6 bases). CDR3 size: 13 residues. The germline V gene encodes CDR1 SGDLS and CDR2 YYNGEE. Trimming removed 1 base at V and 6 bases at J, with 10 bases between. The CDR3 sequence is CASSVSQGSEAFF. CDR3 DNA sequence: TGTGCCAGCAGCGTAAGTCAGGGGTCTGAAGCTTTCTTT.

The V call is TRBV27, the J call TRBJ1-1, with 7 bases identical to TRBD1. Germline V lookup: CDR1 MNHEY, CDR2 SMNVEV (reference sequence). The CDR3 extends over 15 amino acids. After removal of 0 bases from V and 5 bases from J, the junction contained 6 bases not matched to a gene. The CDR3 nucleotides read TGTGCCAGCAGTTTATCCCCAGGGGGTGCAACTGAAGCTTTCTTT. Protein sequence: CASSLSPGGATEAFF.

This chain joins TRBV19 and TRBJ2-1; TRBD1 matches 10 bases. The CDR3 is made up of 15 amino acids. Germline V gene sequence: CDR1 LNHDA, CDR2 SQIVND (reference sequence). Trimming removed 6 bases from V and 8 bases from J; junction bases left unmatched: 10. The chain's CDR3 is CASRWTGGRSDEQFF. The CDR3 DNA reads as TGTGCCAGTAGGTGGACAGGGGGTCGCAGCGATGAGCAGTTCTTC. Drawing the rest from reference TRBV19 and TRBJ2-1, the complete variable domain is DGGITQSPKYLFRKEGQNVTLSCEQNLNHDAMYWYRQDPGQGLRLIYYSQIVNDFQKGDIAEGYSVSREKKESFPLTVTSAQKNPTAFYLCASRWTGGRSDEQFFGPGTRLTVL.

The V gene is TRBV30, the J gene TRBJ1-4; tentatively, D is TRBD1 (6 bases). This CDR3 contains 17 residues. Trimming removed 3 bases at V and 4 bases at J, with 21 bases between. The germline gives CDR1 GTSNPN, CDR2 SVGIG (reference sequence). The DNA for the CDR3 is TGTGCCTGGAGCGTGGGACATGAAAACGGGGTTAATGAAAAACTGTTTTTT. It codes for CAWSVGHENGVNEKLFF.

The V call is TRBV18, the J call TRBJ2-3, with 9 bases aligning to TRBD1. The CDR3 length is 14 residues. CDR1 and CDR2 (germline): KGHSH, LQKENI. The V segment lost 6 bases and the J segment 6 bases; nucleotides outside the gene matches: 7. The CDR3 loop reads CASSSGTGSDTQYF. CDR3 DNA sequence: TGTGCCAGCTCCTCCGGGACAGGGTCCGATACGCAGTATTTT.

This CDR3 is CASRLAGGIYYEQYF. The CDR3, as DNA: TGTGCCAGCAGACTAGCGGGGGGCATTTACTACGAGCAGTACTTC. V usage is TRBV6-5 and J usage is TRBJ2-7; the match to TRBD2 covers 12 bases. This CDR3 contains 15 residues. V gave up 6 bases and J gave up 3 bases; unmatched junction bases: 6. In germline, CDR1 is MNHEY, CDR2 SVGAGI.

The J gene is TRBJ1-2, the V gene TRBV3-1 (or the pseudogene TRBV3-2); weak D call: TRBD1 (5 bases). Germline V CDR1 and CDR2: LGHDT, YNNKEL (reference sequence). V was shortened by 1 base and J by 4 bases, with 13 bases between the two germline ends. The CDR3 is 15 residues long. CDR3 in DNA: TGTGCCAGCAGCCAAGGACAGATACGACCCTATGGCTACACCTTC. Its protein is CASSQGQIRPYGYTF.

The chain uses TRBV10-1 and TRBJ1-5; D call uncertain. CDR1 is WNHNN, CDR2 SYGVQD, per germline (reference sequence). The CDR3 totals 15 residues. Trimming pared 0 bases from V and 6 bases from J, leaving 12 bases between. The CDR3 region is CASSESQWSSQPQHF. CDR3 in DNA: TGCGCCAGCAGTGAGTCGCAGTGGAGTAGTCAGCCCCAGCATTTT.

J is TRBJ2-6 and V is TRBV2; 7 bases align to TRBD1. Germline V gene data show CDR1 as SNHLY and CDR2 as FYNNEI. With 0 bases clipped from V and 2 bases from J, the junction kept 10 bases outside the gene matches. The CDR3 is 19 amino acids. In DNA form, the CDR3 reads TGTGCCAGCAGTGAAGCCCCGGCAGGGGGATTTGCTGGGGCCAACGTCCTGACTTTC. It is translated as CASSEAPAGGFAGANVLTF.

The chain employs TRBV2 and TRBJ1-5, with TRBD1 as a possible D gene (5 bases). Germline CDR1 and CDR2: SNHLY and FYNNEI. The V end was cut by 6 bases, the J end by 0 bases, with 9 bases between. This CDR3 is 14 amino acids long. The CDR3 region has the DNA TGTGCCAGCAGGGGACTCTATAGCAATCAGCCCCAGCATTTT. As protein: CASRGLYSNQPQHF.

Notes on this clone: This sample includes further DNA sequences coding for the same CDR3. The chain employs TRBV7-2 and TRBJ1-2, with D possibly TRBD1 on 5 matching bases. CDR1 and CDR2 (germline): SGHTA, FQGNSA. The length of the CDR3 is 12 residues. V lost 5 bases, J lost 4 bases, and 8 bases lay in between. CDR3 nucleotide sequence: TGTGCCAGCAGCATGGGGCTCTATGGCTACACCTTC. Amino acids: CASSMGLYGYTF.